This T cell receptor (beta chain) emerged from a study of metastatic and nonmetastatic thyroid tumors. Study-level information: Repertoires of blood and of tissue (tumor or nodule) from malignant and benign thyroid patients were compared. Study outcomes and limitations: The study reportedly found significantly higher TCR beta diversity in malignant thyroid tumors than benign nodules, in blood and tumor.

This clone was seen repeatedly, ten times or more. What it binds is unknown. This same CDR3 is encoded by further DNA sequences in the sample. The CDR3 has 11 amino acids. The germline V gene has CDR1 MDHEN and CDR2 SYDVKM. Trimming pared 6 bases from V and 6 bases from J, leaving 9 bases between. Thyroid surgery had not been preceded by any treatment in any patient. TCRdb re-processed the PCR reads through MiXCR. The sample lists roughly 83,000 clones; about 15% were seen once. The source is a female donor with papillary thyroid cancer or a benign thyroid nodule (not recorded which). Some clones in this sample may be carry-over from other donors' samples. Sequencing input: blood. The chain uses TRBV28 and TRBJ2-7; D possibly uses TRBD1 or TRBD2 (5 bases each). Here the CDR3 reads CASSLGVEQYF. Written as DNA, the CDR3 is TGTGCCAGCAGCCTGGGGGTCGAGCAGTACTTC. The full variable domain, completed using reference TRBV28 and TRBJ2-7, is DVKVTQSSRYLVKRTGEKVFLECVQDMDHENMFWYRQDPGLGLRLIYFSYDVKMKEKGDIPEGYSVSREKKERFSLILESASTNQTSMYLCASSLGVEQYFGPGTRLTVT.